Below, 24 T cell receptor beta chains from the same sample are listed, as sequenced in a study of T cells in women clearing cervical HPV infection. Libraries were prepared by immunoSEQ multiplex PCR; TCRdb keeps only in-frame clonotypes and omits some of them. The repertoire shows 25,000 to 35,000 clones; the top ten hold 2.5% to 3%. Material for sequencing was blood buffy coat. The receptors originated from a woman between 18 and 75 years old with a cervical HPV16 infection that either progressed to CIN3+ or cleared (not recorded which).

On this clone: The missing CDR3 end, 3 residues past where the read stops, is filled in from the germline J gene. This rearrangement joins TRBV15 to TRBJ1-3; D is ambiguous. Trimming shortened V by 0 bases and J by 0 bases, and 6 bases separated the two germline ends. Per the germline V gene, CDR1 is LNHNV and CDR2 is YYDKDF (reference sequence). This CDR3 is built from 15 residues. CDR3 amino acids: CATSRDRSSGNTIYF. Partial CDR3 DNA: TGTGCCACCAGCAGAGATCGGTCCTCTGGAAACACC.

About this clone: The read terminates 3 residues before the CDR3 end, so the remaining end is supplied by the germline J gene. The chain recombines TRBV25-1 with TRBJ2-7, with D maybe TRBD1 (5 bases). The V and J ends lost 5 bases and 4 bases respectively, with 6 bases between them. The germline V gene has CDR1 MGHDK and CDR2 SYGVNS. The CDR3 has 11 amino acids. CDR3 DNA, as far as it was read: TGTGCCAGCAGTCAGGGTTACGAG. This gives the protein CASSQGYE. The whole CDR3 protein reads CASSQGYEQYF.

Comment on this clone: The observed sequence ends 3 residues before the CDR3 terminus, with the missing tail filled in from the germline J gene. The rearrangement uses TRBV2 and TRBJ2-1; D is uncertain. The ends were cut back, 3 bases at V and 6 bases at J, with 9 bases in the middle. The CDR3 consists of 13 residues. Germline lookup yields CDR1 SNHLY and CDR2 FYNNEI. The CDR3 sequence: CASSESPLNEQFF. The sequenced part of the CDR3 DNA is TGTGCCAGCAGTGAGTCCCCCCTCAATGAG. The variable domain in full, with the rest retrieved from reference TRBV2 and TRBJ2-1, is EPEVTQTPSHQVTQMGQEVILRCVPISNHLYFYWYRQILGQKVEFLVSFYNNEISEKSEIFDDQFSVERPDGSNFTLKIRSTKLEDSAMYFCASSESPLNEQFFGPGTRLTVL.

Concerning this clone: The sequence runs out 3 residues before the end of the CDR3; the remainder is reconstructed from the germline J gene. The V call is TRBV28, the J call TRBJ1-2; TRBD1 matches at 8 bases. The germline CDR1 and CDR2 sequences are MDHEN and SYDVKM. The CDR3 is made up of 14 amino acids. The CDR3 is CASITGQGEQGYTF. The covered CDR3 bases are TGTGCCAGCATCACAGGACAGGGAGAACAAGGC.

Notes on this clone: The germline gene is not matched at one end of the junction; a read error may be the cause. The read gets to within 3 residues of the CDR3 end, and the germline J gene fills in the rest. V and J are TRBV5-1 and TRBJ2-3; TRBD2 matches 11 bases. The CDR3 consists of 17 residues. Germline loops: CDR1 SGHRS, CDR2 YFSETQ. CDR3 amino acids: CASSMGLADRSRDTQYF. The CDR3 DNA, read in part, is TGCGCTAGCAGCATGGGACTAGCGGACCGGAGCAGAGATACG.

Turning to this clone: The read ends 3 residues shy of where the CDR3 ends; the end is completed using the germline J gene. This chain connects TRBV12-3 or TRBV12-4 to TRBJ2-1; D is perhaps TRBD2 (5 bases). The CDR3 sequence is 16 residues long. V lost 1 base and J lost 0, with 10 bases in between. The chain's CDR3 is CASSLDTDYSYNEQFF. The CDR3 bases that were read are TGTGCCAGCAGTTTAGACACAGACTACTCCTACAATGAG.

The CDR3 region is CASSLAVRGNYNEQFF. Partial CDR3 DNA: TGCGCCAGCAGCTTGGCCGTGCGGGGGAACTACAATGAG. This chain joins TRBV5-1 and TRBJ2-1; 7 bases map to TRBD2. The read stops 3 residues short of the end of the CDR3; the missing end is completed from the germline J gene. V lost 0 bases and J lost 3; bases outside the gene matches: 6. From germline, CDR1 is SGHRS and CDR2 YFSETQ. The CDR3 extends over 16 amino acids.

Regarding this clone: The observed sequence ends 3 residues before the CDR3 terminus, with the missing tail filled in from the germline J gene. This rearrangement joins TRBV30 to TRBJ2-5; D uncertain. The CDR3 length is 12 residues. The V end lost 2 bases, the J end lost 2 bases, and 6 bases lay between the germline ends. From germline, CDR1 is GTSNPN and CDR2 SVGIG (reference sequence). The CDR3 bases that were read are TGTGCCTGGAGTTCCGGTCAAGAGACC. Encoded protein: CAWSSGQET. The CDR3 in full is CAWSSGQETQYF.

Notes on this clone: The CDR3 end falls 3 residues outside the read, so it is completed with the germline J gene. The genes are TRBV7-8 and TRBJ2-1, with TRBD2 as a possible D gene (6 bases). V was trimmed by 5 bases and J by 6 bases, leaving 20 bases between them. This CDR3 has 16 residues. From germline, CDR1 is SGHVS and CDR2 FQNEAQ. CDR3 DNA, as far as it was read: TGTGCCAGCAGCCCCCCTCGGAGGGTGAGGCCCAATGAG. It is translated as CASSPPRRVRPNE. The whole CDR3 reads CASSPPRRVRPNEQFF.

Turning to this clone: From the germline J gene comes the end of the CDR3, since the read stops 3 residues before it. This rearrangement joins TRBV20-1 to TRBJ1-1; TRBD1 aligns across 11 bases. CDR1 DFQATT and CDR2 SNEGSKA come from the germline V gene (reference sequence). V trimming: 5 bases; J trimming: 4 bases; junction bases outside the gene matches: 12. The CDR3 extends over 16 amino acids. The chain's CDR3 is CSASPAGTGGPTEAFF. The part of the CDR3 DNA that was read is TGCAGTGCTTCGCCGGCCGGGACAGGGGGACCCACTGAA.

With regard to this clone: The sequence runs out 3 residues before the end of the CDR3; the remainder is reconstructed from the germline J gene. The chain is built from TRBV18 and TRBJ2-4; maybe TRBD1 (5 bases). Per germline, CDR1 KGHSH and CDR2 LQKENI. There are 12 residues in the CDR3. Incomplete CDR3 DNA: TGTGCCAGCTTTAATTGGGGCAATGGT. Translation: CASFNWGNG. The whole CDR3 is CASFNWGNGQYF.

On this clone itself: From the germline J gene comes the end of the CDR3, since the read stops 3 residues before it. The chain couples TRBV20-1 to TRBJ1-1; no definite D call. The CDR3 sequence is 13 residues long. Trimming took 6 bases from V and 1 from J, leaving 12 bases between them. CDR1 and CDR2 (germline): DFQATT, SNEGSKA (reference sequence). The CDR3 protein is CSAPLPGNTEAFF. CDR3 DNA, as far as it was read: TGCAGTGCCCCTCTCCCGGGGAACACTGAA.

Concerning this clone: The read terminates 3 residues ahead of where the CDR3 ends, so the germline J gene completes it. The chain links TRBV2 to TRBJ2-5; 7 bases line up with TRBD2. CDR1 and CDR2 (germline): SNHLY, FYNNEI. V dropped 7 bases and J dropped 5; count of bases not matched to a gene: 10. This CDR3 spans 14 amino acids. The CDR3 loop is CASILVAGRETQYF. Partial CDR3 DNA: TGTGCCAGCATCCTTGTAGCGGGTCGGGAGACC.

A word on this clone: The sequenced fragment ends 3 residues before the CDR3 boundary, so the rest is inferred from the germline J gene. V usage is TRBV7-2 and J usage is TRBJ2-4, with D possibly TRBD2 on 5 matching bases. Germline loops: CDR1 SGHTA, CDR2 FQGNSA. V gave up 1 base and J gave up 4 bases, with 11 bases separating them. The CDR3 extends over 15 amino acids. The CDR3 sequence: CASSLVGSEKNIQYF. CDR3 DNA, as far as it was read: TGTGCCAGCAGCTTAGTGGGTAGCGAGAAAAACATT.

The CDR3 loop reads CAGGQGHNQPQHF. The covered CDR3 bases are TGTGCCGGCGGACAGGGTCACAATCAGCCC. The chain uses TRBV30 and TRBJ1-5; 8 bases agree with TRBD1. The CDR3 end falls 3 residues outside the read, so it is completed with the germline J gene. J lost 3 bases, V lost 8 bases, and 6 bases had no gene match. The CDR3 consists of 13 residues. Per germline, CDR1 GTSNPN and CDR2 SVGIG (reference sequence). Complete variable domain (other parts from reference TRBV30 and TRBJ1-5): SQTIHQWPATLVQPVGSPLSLECTVEGTSNPNLYWYRQAAGRGLQLLFYSVGIGQISSEVPQNLSASRPQDRQFILSSKKLLLSDSGFYLCAGGQGHNQPQHFGDGTRLSIL.

Concerning this clone: With the read ending 3 residues before the CDR3 end, the germline J gene is used to fill in that end. This rearrangement joins TRBV5-6 to TRBJ1-1; D is unresolved. The germline V and J ends were trimmed by 4 bases and 6 bases, with 19 bases remaining between them. The CDR3 extends over 15 amino acids. Germline-derived CDR1 and CDR2 are SGHDT and YYEEEE. CDR3 DNA, as far as it was read: TGTGCCAGCAGCACTGGGCCCCTCTCTCTCGCTGAA. As protein: CASSTGPLSLAE. The whole CDR3 sequence reads CASSTGPLSLAEAFF.

Note on this clone: The read ends 3 residues shy of where the CDR3 ends; the end is completed using the germline J gene. The rearrangement joins TRBV14 to TRBJ2-2; maybe TRBD2 (6 bases). The CDR3 is 17 amino acids. Trimming stripped 1 base from V and 4 bases from J, with 16 bases between. The germline gives CDR1 SGHDN, CDR2 FVKESK. The DNA read from the CDR3 is TGTGCCAGCAGCCAAGGGGGCCTAGCGCGGGGCACCGGGGAG. Translating gives CASSQGGLARGTGE. The full-length CDR3 reads as CASSQGGLARGTGELFF.

Concerning this clone itself: The missing CDR3 end, 3 residues past where the read stops, is filled in from the germline J gene. J is TRBJ1-4 and V is TRBV30, with a possible D match to TRBD1 (5 bases). Between the trimmed V and J ends, which lost 1 base and 7 bases, there was a span of 19 bases. CDR1 is GTSNPN, CDR2 SVGIG, per germline (reference sequence). This CDR3 is 16 amino acids long. The CDR3 region is CAWSGLGGQGIEKLFF. Incomplete CDR3 DNA: TGTGCCTGGAGTGGCCTAGGAGGACAAGGGATTGAAAAA. The full variable domain, in which reference TRBV30 and TRBJ1-4 provide the parts outside the CDR3, is SQTIHQWPATLVQPVGSPLSLECTVEGTSNPNLYWYRQAAGRGLQLLFYSVGIGQISSEVPQNLSASRPQDRQFILSSKKLLLSDSGFYLCAWSGLGGQGIEKLFFGSGTQLSVL.

Note on this clone: Coverage ceases 3 residues before the CDR3 finishes, and the germline J gene fills in the end. The chain links TRBV30 to TRBJ1-2; tentatively, D is TRBD1 (5 bases). The CDR3 consists of 12 residues. The germline gives CDR1 GTSNPN, CDR2 SVGIG (reference sequence). The CDR3: CAWTGDEEGYTF. Partial CDR3 DNA: TGTGCCTGGACGGGGGACGAGGAAGGC.

Comment on this clone: The CDR3 goes on 3 residues after the read ends, and that part is filled in from the germline J gene. The chain has TRBV2 and TRBJ1-1; D not certain. The germline CDR1 and CDR2 sequences are SNHLY and FYNNEI. Trimming took off 8 bases at V and 3 bases at J, with 13 bases between the two ends. The CDR3 length is 13 residues. CDR3 sequence: CASGLGRDTEAFF. CDR3 DNA, as far as it was read: TGTGCCAGCGGTTTAGGTCGGGACACTGAA.

Of note for this clone: From the germline J gene comes the end of the CDR3, since the read stops 3 residues before it. The chain joins TRBV9 to TRBJ1-2; the D is unclear. V dropped 5 bases and J dropped 4 bases, with 18 bases sitting between them. Looked up from germline, CDR1 is SGDLS and CDR2 is YYNGEE. The CDR3 is made up of 15 amino acids. The CDR3 region is CASSGPKEFGYGYTF. CDR3 DNA (partial): TGTGCCAGCAGTGGGCCAAAGGAGTTCGGCTATGGC.

The DNA read from the CDR3 is TGTGCCAGTAGTATAAGCGGGAGGGCCGGAGATACG. Amino acids: CASSISGRAGDT. The full CDR3 is CASSISGRAGDTQYF. The rearrangement links TRBV19 to TRBJ2-3, with 10 bases fitting TRBD2. The read terminates 3 residues before the CDR3 end, so the remaining end is supplied by the germline J gene. Germline CDR1 and CDR2: LNHDA and SQIVND (reference sequence). The CDR3 sequence is 15 residues long. V lost 2 bases, J lost 5 bases, and 4 bases stayed unmatched.

As for this clone: The CDR3 end lies 3 residues beyond the end of the read and is filled in from the germline J gene. The chain links TRBV6-1 to TRBJ2-3; TRBD1 matches at 12 bases. This CDR3 is built from 16 residues. CDR1 and CDR2 from the germline V gene are MNHNS and SASEGT. The J segment lost 7 bases and the V segment lost 2 bases, leaving 7 bases of the junction unmatched. CDR3 DNA, as far as it was read: TGTGCCAGCAGTGAACTCGCGGGACAGGGGGCATATACG. Amino acid sequence: CASSELAGQGAYT. The full CDR3 sequence reads CASSELAGQGAYTQYF.

This CDR3 is CASSLAQTTYEQYF. Incomplete CDR3 DNA: TGCGCCAGCAGCTTGGCCCAGACTACCTACGAG. The V gene is TRBV5-1, the J gene TRBJ2-7, with D perhaps matching TRBD2 (5 bases). Read coverage stops 3 residues before the CDR3 terminus; the germline J gene supplies the remainder. The CDR3 is 14 residues long. Trimming shortened V by 0 bases and J by 2 bases, and 9 bases separated the two germline ends. From germline, CDR1 is SGHRS and CDR2 YFSETQ.